The 32 T cell receptor beta chains below come from one sample, sequenced in a study of blood T cell repertoires in COVID-19. Data came from immunoSEQ multiplex PCR; TCRdb stores just in-frame clones and leaves some out. The table includes about 160,000 clones, around four fifths detected once. Sample: peripheral blood. The receptor set was obtained from a man in his sixties or seventies with acute or convalescent COVID-19.

The rearrangement links TRBV6-5 to TRBJ2-2, with 7 bases that match TRBD1. Germline V lookup: CDR1 MNHEY, CDR2 SVGAGI. Trimming removed 7 bases from V and 6 bases from J; junction bases left unmatched: 11. This CDR3 spans 15 amino acids. CDR3 residues: CASTERDRRAGELFF. The CDR3 DNA follows: TGTGCCAGCACCGAGAGGGACAGACGAGCCGGGGAGCTGTTTTTT.

This sequence joins TRBV6-5 and TRBJ2-2; possible D gene TRBD2, 5 bases. The CDR3 is 14 residues long. The V gene lost 1 base and the J gene lost 3 bases, with 6 bases spanning the gap. From germline, CDR1 is MNHEY and CDR2 SVGAGI. CDR3 region: CASSYWRDTGELFF. CDR3 bases: TGTGCCAGCAGTTACTGGCGGGACACCGGGGAGCTGTTTTTT.

In regard to this clone: One end of the junction does not line up with germline, which may come from a read error. This chain joins TRBV7-9 and TRBJ1-2; unclear D gene. The CDR3 spans 12 residues. Germline assignment: CDR1 SEHNR and CDR2 FQNEAQ (reference sequence). CDR3 protein: CASSFSNYGYTF. CDR3 nucleotide sequence: TGTGCCAGCAGCTTCTCTAATTATGGCTACACCTTC.

The rearrangement links TRBV24-1 to TRBJ2-7; 10 bases map to TRBD2. The CDR3 is 20 residues long. CDR1 and CDR2 (germline): KGHDR, SFDVKD. Losses at the gene ends were 4 bases for V and 3 bases for J; bases not matched to a gene: 20. CDR3 nucleotide sequence: TGTGCCACCAGTGACTCCCCGGGTCAGTCTAGCGGGGGACTTTACTACGAGCAGTACTTC. Its protein is CATSDSPGQSSGGLYYEQYF.

This clone was recorded a few times. V and J are TRBV10-3 and TRBJ1-4; tentative D call: TRBD1 (5 bases). V was trimmed by 2 bases and J by 8 bases, leaving 12 bases between them. The V gene's germline CDR1 is ENHRY and CDR2 SYGVKD. CDR3 length equals 14 residues. The CDR3 sequence is CAISEPGGREKLFF. CDR3 nucleotides: TGTGCCATCAGTGAGCCGGGGGGGAGAGAAAAACTGTTTTTT.

The chain is built from TRBV5-4 and TRBJ1-1; D is undetermined. The germline V and J ends were trimmed by 5 bases and 3 bases, with 8 bases remaining between them. The germline V gene encodes CDR1 SGHNT and CDR2 YYREEE (reference sequence). The CDR3 has 12 residues. The CDR3 spells CASRTRDTEAFF. Written as DNA, the CDR3 is TGTGCCAGCAGGACCCGGGACACTGAAGCTTTCTTT. Together with reference TRBV5-4 and TRBJ1-1, the CDR3 gives the full variable domain: ETGVTQSPTHLIKTRGQQVTLRCSSQSGHNTVSWYQQALGQGPQFIFQYYREEENGRGNFPPRFSGLQFPNYSSELNVNALELDDSALYLCASRTRDTEAFFGQGTRLTVV.

V and J are TRBV7-2 and TRBJ2-2; a possible D gene is TRBD2 (5 bases). The length of the CDR3 is 17 residues. Germline lookup yields CDR1 SGHTA and CDR2 FQGNSA. Trimming removed 5 bases at V and 5 bases at J, with 21 bases between. In DNA, the CDR3 is TGTGCCAGCAGCCCCATCATCCTGGGGAGTCGTACCGGGGAGCTGTTTTTT. As protein: CASSPIILGSRTGELFF.

The chain employs TRBV2 and TRBJ2-6, with no clear D. CDR1 and CDR2 from the germline V gene are SNHLY and FYNNEI. The CDR3 extends over 12 amino acids. V gave up 2 bases and J gave up 13 bases, with 9 bases separating them. Here the CDR3 reads CASSEQANVLTF. The DNA of the CDR3 is TGTGCCAGCAGTGAACAGGCGAATGTCCTGACTTTC.

This clone was observed a handful of times. This chain connects TRBV10-1 to TRBJ1-3, with unresolved D. The CDR3 length is 11 residues. Trimming stripped 8 bases from V and 8 bases from J, with 10 bases between. Germline V gives CDR1 WNHNN, CDR2 SYGVQD (reference sequence). CDR3 loop: CASSREDTIYF. In DNA, the CDR3 is TGCGCCAGCTCTCGAGAAGACACCATATATTTT.

This rearrangement joins TRBV6-5 to TRBJ2-5; 13 bases match TRBD2. Looked up from germline, CDR1 is MNHEY and CDR2 is SVGAGI. The CDR3 has 15 amino acids. Trimming removed 6 bases from V and 3 bases from J; junction bases left unmatched: 4. The CDR3 DNA sequence: TGTGCCAGCAGAAGACTAGCGGGGGGCGAAGAGACCCAGTACTTC. The encoded protein is CASRRLAGGEETQYF.

The genes are TRBV12-3 or TRBV12-4 and TRBJ2-3; D remains ambiguous. The V and J ends lost 7 bases and 1 base respectively, with 9 bases between them. The CDR3 is made up of 13 amino acids. The CDR3 DNA follows: TGTGCCAGCACCCCGACTGGCACAGATACGCAGTATTTT. This codes for CASTPTGTDTQYF.

The chain has TRBV19 and TRBJ2-1, with TRBD1 matching 8 bases. V lost 2 bases and J lost 1; bases outside the gene matches: 4. Germline loops: CDR1 LNHDA, CDR2 SQIVND (reference sequence). CDR3 size: 16 residues. The CDR3 region is CASSIRQGASYNEQFF. Here the CDR3 DNA reads TGTGCCAGTAGTATACGTCAGGGGGCTTCCTACAATGAGCAGTTCTTC.

The genes are TRBV7-3 and TRBJ2-4; possible D gene TRBD2, 6 bases. The CDR3 length is 13 residues. Trimming removed 5 bases from V and 6 bases from J, with 11 bases in between. Germline V CDR1 and CDR2: SGHTA, FQGTGA. CDR3 sequence: CASSPSGANIQYF. As DNA, the CDR3 is TGTGCCAGCAGCCCATCGGGAGCAAACATTCAGTACTTC. The full variable domain, its missing parts supplied by reference TRBV7-3 and TRBJ2-4, is GAGVSQTPSNKVTEKGKYVELRCDPISGHTALYWYRQSLGQGPEFLIYFQGTGAADDSGLPNDRFFAVRPEGSVSTLKIQRTERGDSAVYLCASSPSGANIQYFGAGTRLSVL.

The chain recombines TRBV25-1 with TRBJ1-1, with D perhaps matching TRBD1 (6 bases). This CDR3 has 15 residues. The V and J ends lost 3 bases and 7 bases respectively, with 18 bases between them. Per the germline V gene, CDR1 is MGHDK and CDR2 is SYGVNS. The CDR3 is CASSDSGAGAREAFF. DNA of the CDR3: TGTGCCAGCAGTGATAGTGGGGCAGGGGCTCGTGAAGCTTTCTTT.

This chain joins TRBV2 and TRBJ2-7; TRBD1 matches at 10 bases. The J segment lost 5 bases and the V segment lost 4 bases, leaving 8 bases of the junction unmatched. The CDR3 is made up of 15 amino acids. CDR1 and CDR2 from the germline V gene are SNHLY and FYNNEI. The CDR3 DNA is TGTGCCAGCAGTGGGGGACAGGGGAAGATAAACGAGCAGTACTTC. Encoded protein: CASSGGQGKINEQYF.

V usage is TRBV15 and J usage is TRBJ1-2; no clear D. This CDR3 region has 18 residues. Germline V gives CDR1 LNHNV, CDR2 YYDKDF (reference sequence). Trimming took off 1 base at V and 4 bases at J, with 22 bases between the two ends. The CDR3 DNA reads TGTGCCACCAGCAGAGGGGAGGGAGTCGGGGTGGTGTTCTATGGCTACACCTTC. Translating it yields CATSRGEGVGVVFYGYTF. Looking up the rest from reference TRBV15 and TRBJ1-2 gives the full variable domain: DAMVIQNPRYQVTQFGKPVTLSCSQTLNHNVMYWYQQKSSQAPKLLFHYYDKDFNNEADTPDNFQSRRPNTSFCFLDIRSPGLGDTAMYLCATSRGEGVGVVFYGYTFGSGTRLTVV.

This clone has at least ten counts. This chain joins TRBV11-2 and TRBJ2-7, with D possibly TRBD1 on 6 matching bases. V lost 6 bases and J 3 bases, leaving 9 bases between the germline ends. Germline V gene data show CDR1 as SGHAT and CDR2 as FQNNGV. This CDR3 has 12 amino acids. The CDR3 loop reads CASRQQGYEQYF. The CDR3, as DNA: TGTGCCAGCAGACAACAGGGCTACGAGCAGTACTTC.

The gene calls are TRBV10-2 and TRBJ2-3, with a possible D match to TRBD2 (6 bases). The V gene's germline CDR1 is WSHSY and CDR2 SAAADI. This CDR3 spans 17 amino acids. Trimming took 4 bases from V and 2 from J, leaving 19 bases between them. This CDR3 is CASSGPRLVGSTDTQYF. CDR3 coding DNA: TGCGCCAGCAGTGGGCCCAGACTAGTTGGGTCCACAGATACGCAGTATTTT.

The gene calls are TRBV5-1 and TRBJ1-1; TRBD1 matches at 7 bases. This CDR3 comprises 15 residues. Germline V gives CDR1 SGHRS, CDR2 YFSETQ. With V trimmed by 4 bases and J by 1 base, 7 bases remained unmatched. The CDR3 nucleotides read TGCGCCAGCAGCCAAAAACAGGGGCGGAACACTGAAGCTTTCTTT. Translated: CASSQKQGRNTEAFF.

The gene calls are TRBV30 and TRBJ1-4; TRBD1 aligns across 11 bases. Losses at the gene ends were 0 bases for V and 8 bases for J; bases not matched to a gene: 11. CDR3 length: 17 residues. Germline V gene data show CDR1 as GTSNPN and CDR2 as SVGIG (reference sequence). This CDR3 is CAWSVGQGGLSGEKLFF. The DNA of the CDR3 is TGTGCCTGGAGTGTGGGACAGGGGGGCCTCTCGGGGGAAAAACTGTTTTTT.

The chain couples TRBV3-1 (or the pseudogene TRBV3-2) to TRBJ2-3; 9 bases are a match to TRBD2. Trimming cost V 2 bases and J 2 bases; bases outside gene matches: 5. This CDR3 comprises 16 residues. The V gene's germline CDR1 is LGHDT and CDR2 YNNKEL (reference sequence). The CDR3 region has the DNA TGTGCCAGCAGCCAATTTCTAGCGGGGTTCACAGATACGCAGTATTTT. This sequence encodes CASSQFLAGFTDTQYF.

V usage is TRBV7-9 and J usage is TRBJ1-5, with D hard to call. This CDR3 comprises 14 residues. Germline V gives CDR1 SEHNR, CDR2 FQNEAQ (reference sequence). V was shortened by 1 base and J by 6 bases, with 10 bases between the two germline ends. CDR3 protein: CASSLDSKIQPQHF. The DNA for the CDR3 is TGTGCCAGCAGCTTAGACAGCAAGATTCAGCCCCAGCATTTT.

The chain is built from TRBV10-3 and TRBJ2-7; 11 nucleotides line up with TRBD1. V lost 6 bases and J lost 6; bases outside the gene matches: 4. Germline CDR1 and CDR2: ENHRY and SYGVKD. The CDR3 loop spans 13 amino acids. In nucleotides, the CDR3 is TGTGCCATCAGCGGGACAGGGGGAGCCGAGCAGTACTTC. Protein: CAISGTGGAEQYF.

The genes are TRBV6-5 and TRBJ2-2; D unresolved. Germline loops: CDR1 MNHEY, CDR2 SVGAGI. V gave up 6 bases and J gave up 6 bases, with 17 bases separating them. This CDR3 spans 15 amino acids. In DNA form, the CDR3 reads TGTGCCAGCAGCAAAGGTGCGGTATCGGCCGGGGAGCTGTTTTTT. Translation gives CASSKGAVSAGELFF.

The V call is TRBV10-3, the J call TRBJ2-3, with 9 nucleotides matching TRBD2. Germline V CDR1 and CDR2: ENHRY, SYGVKD. This CDR3 region has 14 residues. The CDR3 nucleotides are TGTGCGACCCAGCTGGCGGGGGGGCGGGATACGCAGTATTTT. Its translation: CATQLAGGRDTQYF.

The gene calls are TRBV7-8 and TRBJ1-5; TRBD1 might be the D (5 bases). The CDR3 runs 15 residues. Trimming took 1 base from V and 7 from J, leaving 14 bases between them. CDR1 is SGHVS and CDR2 is FQNEAQ in the germline V gene. The CDR3 loop reads CASSLGQSVAQPQHF. CDR3 nucleotide sequence: TGTGCCAGCAGCTTAGGACAGTCTGTGGCACAGCCCCAGCATTTT.

The chain couples TRBV2 to TRBJ1-4; 8 nucleotides agree with TRBD1. Unmatched junction bases numbered 7, after V lost 2 bases and J lost 8 bases. CDR3 size: 15 residues. The germline V gene has CDR1 SNHLY and CDR2 FYNNEI. In DNA form, the CDR3 reads TGTGCCAGCAGTGAACTTGGACAGGGTGGCGAAAAACTGTTTTTT. Translated, it gives CASSELGQGGEKLFF.

The sample holds one count of this clone. The chain uses TRBV7-8 and TRBJ2-7; 9 bases line up with TRBD2. The CDR3 spans 14 residues. The germline V gene encodes CDR1 SGHVS and CDR2 FQNEAQ. V gave up 5 bases and J gave up 5 bases; unmatched junction bases: 7. The CDR3: CASSPRTSAHEQYF. CDR3 DNA sequence: TGTGCCAGCAGCCCTAGGACTAGCGCTCACGAGCAGTACTTC.

This chain connects TRBV6-2 or TRBV6-3 to TRBJ1-2; 8 bases line up with TRBD1. Germline-derived CDR1 and CDR2 are MNHEY and SVGEGT. V shed 4 bases, J shed 7 bases, and the junction held 5 bases outside the gene matches. The length of the CDR3 is 13 residues. Here the CDR3 reads CASSSDRVSGYTF. The CDR3 nucleotides are TGTGCCAGCAGTTCGGACAGGGTCAGTGGCTACACCTTC.

The chain couples TRBV28 to TRBJ1-5; D is uncertain. The V and J ends lost 7 bases and 1 base respectively, with 8 bases between them. Germline V lookup: CDR1 MDHEN, CDR2 SYDVKM. The CDR3 extends over 13 amino acids. CDR3 amino acids: CASNGNSNQPQHF. CDR3 coding DNA: TGTGCCAGCAACGGTAACAGCAATCAGCCCCAGCATTTT. Drawing the rest from reference TRBV28 and TRBJ1-5, the complete variable domain is DVKVTQSSRYLVKRTGEKVFLECVQDMDHENMFWYRQDPGLGLRLIYFSYDVKMKEKGDIPEGYSVSREKKERFSLILESASTNQTSMYLCASNGNSNQPQHFGDGTRLSIL.

The chain is built from TRBV9 and TRBJ1-1, with D perhaps matching TRBD1 (6 bases). Germline assignment: CDR1 SGDLS and CDR2 YYNGEE. The CDR3 extends over 13 amino acids. The ends were cut back, 2 bases at V and 6 bases at J, with 11 bases in the middle. The CDR3 DNA sequence: TGTGCCAGCAGCGTTACAGGGAGAGCTGAAGCTTTCTTT. Translated: CASSVTGRAEAFF.

This clone occurred once. The V call is TRBV7-2, the J call TRBJ2-7; TRBD2 matches at 13 bases. Germline-derived CDR1 and CDR2 are SGHTA and FQGNSA. Losses at the gene ends were 5 bases for V and 4 bases for J; bases not matched to a gene: 11. CDR3 length: 17 residues. CDR3 sequence reads: CASSPDTSGRVGYEQYF. In nucleotides, the CDR3 is TGTGCCAGCAGCCCCGATACTAGCGGGAGGGTGGGATACGAGCAGTACTTC.